Listed below are T cell receptor beta chains from one sample, sequenced in a study of blood T cell repertoires in COVID-19. Clones were sequenced by immunoSEQ multiplex PCR, and TCRdb holds only the in-frame ones, with some missing. The sample has 150,000 or so clones, more than 75% seen once. The sequenced material came from PBMCs or T cells enriched from blood (not recorded which). These receptors all come from a woman in her fifties or sixties who had recovered from COVID-19. The CDR3 runs from the conserved cysteine through the conserved F or W. D genes are given only for firm matches. Size is omitted from some rows. Given values are once, few, many or a class for expanded clones.

len | j_gene | d_gene | v_gene | abundance | CDR3nt | CDR3aa
14 | TRBJ1-6 | . | TRBV7-8 | once | TGTGCCAGCAGCTTAGCGAGAGAGAATTCACCCCTCCACTTT | CASSLARENSPLHF
14 | TRBJ2-7 | TRBD1 | TRBV10-2 | . | TGCGCCAGCAGCTTACAGGGGGCAAGGTACGAGCAGTACTTC | CASSLQGARYEQYF
15 | TRBJ2-2 | TRBD2 | TRBV5-1 | . | TGCGCCAGCAGCCGACTAGCGGGAGACACCGGGGAGCTGTTTTTT | CASSRLAGDTGELFF
14 | TRBJ1-5 | . | TRBV5-6 | . | TGTGCCAGCAGCTTCCGGAGTAGCAATCAGCCCCAGCATTTT | CASSFRSSNQPQHF
17 | TRBJ1-6 | TRBD1 | TRBV27 | . | TGTGCCAGCAGTTTCCGAGGACAGGGGCTCTATAATTCACCCCTCCACTTT | CASSFRGQGLYNSPLHF
14 | TRBJ2-7 | TRBD2 | TRBV27 | once | TGTGCCAGCAGTTTAAAAGGGAGGGCCTACGAGCAGTACTTC | CASSLKGRAYEQYF
16 | TRBJ1-2 | TRBD1 | TRBV10-2 | . | TGCGCCAGCAGTGGATACCGACAGGGCACCAACTATGGCTACACCTTC | CASSGYRQGTNYGYTF
15 | TRBJ1-2 | TRBD1 | TRBV5-1 | . | TGCGCCAGCAGCTTGGCGGGACAGGCGTACTATGGCTACACCTTC | CASSLAGQAYYGYTF
13 | TRBJ2-7 | . | TRBV11-2 | . | TGTGCCAGCAGCGCGCTGGGTTCGGGGGAGCAGTACTTC | CASSALGSGEQYF
14 | TRBJ2-1 | . | TRBV10-3 | . | TGTGCCATCAGTGAAGGGGAGGAAAACAATGAGCAGTTCTTC | CAISEGEENNEQFF
15 | TRBJ2-3 | . | TRBV2 | . | TGTGCCAGCAGGCGGGGACAGCTTAGCACAGATACGCAGTATTTT | CASRRGQLSTDTQYF
15 | TRBJ1-6 | . | TRBV30 | . | TGTGCCTGGAGTTCCCCCAGGAAAGATAATTCACCCCTCCACTTT | CAWSSPRKDNSPLHF
14 | TRBJ1-5 | TRBD1 | TRBV6-5 | . | TGTGCCAGCAGAGGAGGGACAGCCAATCAGCCCCAGCATTTT | CASRGGTANQPQHF
15 | TRBJ2-1 | TRBD2 | TRBV5-1 | once | TGCGCCAGCAGCCGGCAAGCGGGGCCGTACAATGAGCAGTTCTTC | CASSRQAGPYNEQFF
15 | TRBJ1-4 | . | TRBV19 | . | TGTGCCAGTAGTAACGGGGTACAAACTAATGAAAAACTGTTTTTT | CASSNGVQTNEKLFF
14 | TRBJ2-2 | . | TRBV5-1 | . | TGCGCCAGCAGCTTGAGGACTACCACCGGGGAGCTGTTTTTT | CASSLRTTTGELFF
17 | TRBJ2-3 | TRBD2 | TRBV5-4 | . | TGTGCCAGCAGCTTTGGGAGACTAGCGGGAGGGCAGGATACGCAGTATTTT | CASSFGRLAGGQDTQYF
13 | TRBJ2-3 | TRBD1 | TRBV29-1 | . | TGCAGCGTTAGGGACAGGGGGCGAGATACGCAGTATTTT | CSVRDRGRDTQYF
15 | TRBJ2-2 | TRBD2 | TRBV9 | . | TGTGCCAGCAGCCCCCGTGGGGGACTAGTGAGTGAGCTGTTTTTT | CASSPRGGLVSELFF
16 | TRBJ2-1 | TRBD2 | TRBV24-1 | . | TGTGCCACCAGTGATTATCCTAGCGGCCACTACAATGAGCAGTTCTTC | CATSDYPSGHYNEQFF
15 | TRBJ2-5 | . | TRBV5-4 | once | TGTGCCAGCAGCTTGCCCCAGACAGGCGGAGAGACCCAGTACTTC | CASSLPQTGGETQYF
12 | TRBJ2-7 | TRBD1 | TRBV5-1 | . | TGCGCCAGCAGCGAAGGGGGCCCCGGGCAGTACTTC | CASSEGGPGQYF
20 | TRBJ2-4 | TRBD2 | TRBV7-8 | . | TGTGCCAGCAGCCTACGCCAGCCGACTAGCGGGAGAAGCGTCAAAAACATTCAGTACTTC | CASSLRQPTSGRSVKNIQYF
16 | TRBJ2-7 | TRBD2 | TRBV11-3 | . | TGTGCCAGCAGCTTAGTTGGGACTAGCGGCTCCTACGAGCAGTACTTC | CASSLVGTSGSYEQYF
17 | TRBJ2-2 | TRBD2 | TRBV9 | . | TGTGCCAGCAGCTCCCTCGGTGCGGGGGCGAACACCGGGGAGCTGTTTTTT | CASSSLGAGANTGELFF
13 | TRBJ1-2 | . | TRBV28 | once | TGTGCCAGCAGTATTCCCGGGGACTATGGCTACACCTTC | CASSIPGDYGYTF
15 | TRBJ2-1 | . | TRBV7-3 | . | TGTGCCAGCAGCTCCAGACAGGCTTCTCACAATGAGCAGTTCTTC | CASSSRQASHNEQFF
15 | TRBJ2-2 | . | TRBV25-1 | . | TGTGCCAGCCACAAATCAGGGCCGAACACCGGGGAGCTGTTTTTT | CASHKSGPNTGELFF
15 | TRBJ1-5 | . | TRBV7-2 | . | TGTGCCAGCAGCCAATCTACCGGGAGTCATCAGCCCCAGCATTTT | CASSQSTGSHQPQHF
13 | TRBJ1-2 | . | TRBV5-1 | . | TGCGCCAGCAGCCCCGCCGATGCGTATGGCTACACCTTC | CASSPADAYGYTF
14 | TRBJ1-4 | . | TRBV6-5 | . | TGTGCCAGCAGTTTAACAGACACTAATGAAAAACTGTTTTTT | CASSLTDTNEKLFF
15 | TRBJ2-3 | TRBD1 | TRBV27 | . | TGTGCCAGCAGTTCCCGGGACAGGGGGACAGATACGCAGTATTTT | CASSSRDRGTDTQYF
14 | TRBJ2-7 | TRBD2 | TRBV3-1/TRBV3-2 | . | TGTGCCAGCAGCATAGCGGGAGTTTCCGACGAGCAGTACTTC | CASSIAGVSDEQYF
14 | TRBJ2-1 | . | TRBV19 | . | TGTGCCAGTAGTGCCCGGGGACTCTACAATGAGCAGTTCTTC | CASSARGLYNEQFF
14 | TRBJ2-1 | TRBD2 | TRBV6-2/TRBV6-3 | . | TGTGCCAGCAGTTACGACGCTAGCGGGGCCCACCAGTTCTTC | CASSYDASGAHQFF
13 | TRBJ2-7 | . | TRBV30 | . | TGTGCCTGGGGGGACTTTAACTCCTACGAGCAGTACTTC | CAWGDFNSYEQYF
13 | TRBJ1-5 | . | TRBV27 | . | TGTGCCAGCAGTTTTAGCAGAGACCAGCCCCAGCATTTT | CASSFSRDQPQHF
15 | TRBJ1-1 | TRBD1 | TRBV19 | . | TGTGCCAGTAGTATTCATCAGGGGGGGAACACTGAAGCTTTCTTT | CASSIHQGGNTEAFF
13 | TRBJ1-3 | . | TRBV6-5 | . | TGTGCCCTCAGAGACTACTCTGGAAACACCATATATTTT | CALRDYSGNTIYF
18 | TRBJ2-6 | TRBD1 | TRBV19 | . | TGTGCCAGTAGTGGGCCGGGACAGAGACTCTCTGGGGCCAACGTCCTGACTTTC | CASSGPGQRLSGANVLTF
14 | TRBJ1-2 | . | TRBV3-1/TRBV3-2 | . | TGTGCCAGCAGCCAAGAGTTGGAGATCCAAGGCTACACCTTC | CASSQELEIQGYTF
16 | TRBJ2-1 | TRBD2 | TRBV7-2 | . | TGTGCCAGCAGCTTAGGAGGCGGGAGGGCCGGGGATGAGCAGTTCTTC | CASSLGGGRAGDEQFF
14 | TRBJ2-5 | TRBD2 | TRBV5-1 | . | TGCGCCAGCAGCTTGGAAGGTGCGGGAGGTGACCAGTACTTC | CASSLEGAGGDQYF
16 | TRBJ2-3 | . | TRBV9 | . | TGTGCCAGCAGCGAGAGGGCCGGGGATCTCACAGATACGCAGTATTTT | CASSERAGDLTDTQYF
14 | TRBJ1-2 | . | TRBV28 | . | TGTGCCAGCAGTGGCCGTTGGGCCAACTATGGCTACACCTTC | CASSGRWANYGYTF
16 | TRBJ2-1 | TRBD1 | TRBV9 | . | TGTGCCAGCAGCGTAGGTGTGGACAGGGGGGGCAATGAGCAGTTCTTC | CASSVGVDRGGNEQFF
15 | TRBJ2-3 | . | TRBV5-4 | once | TGTGCCAGCAGCTTGCCGGGGTTTAGCACAGATACGCAGTATTTT | CASSLPGFSTDTQYF
16 | TRBJ2-7 | TRBD2 | TRBV18 | . | TGTGCCAGCTCACCGAGTGTGCTAGCGGGAGTATACGAGCAGTACTTC | CASSPSVLAGVYEQYF
16 | TRBJ2-3 | . | TRBV5-1 | . | TGCGCCAGCAGCTTCTTTAGGGCTAGCGCCACAGATACGCAGTATTTT | CASSFFRASATDTQYF
14 | TRBJ2-5 | . | TRBV3-1/TRBV3-2 | . | TGTGCCAGCAGCCGCAGTGGGGCTGGGGAGACCCAGTACTTC | CASSRSGAGETQYF
13 | TRBJ1-2 | . | TRBV19 | . | TGTGCCAGTAGACTTCAGGGAAACTATGGCTACACCTTC | CASRLQGNYGYTF
16 | TRBJ1-1 | . | TRBV24-1 | . | TGTGCCACCCCGGGGTCCCATGTGGGGGCGGTCACTGAAGCTTTCTTT | CATPGSHVGAVTEAFF
13 | TRBJ1-1 | . | TRBV13 | . | TGTGCCAGCAGCTCTCAACTAGTTCCTGAAGCTTTCTTT | CASSSQLVPEAFF
15 | TRBJ2-1 | TRBD2 | TRBV27 | . | TGTGCCAGCAGTTTTCCTAGCGGGAGCGGCTATGAGCAGTTCTTC | CASSFPSGSGYEQFF
15 | TRBJ2-3 | TRBD2 | TRBV30 | once | TGTGCCTGGAGTCCCGGGAGGGCGTTAACAGATACGCAGTATTTT | CAWSPGRALTDTQYF
15 | TRBJ2-3 | . | TRBV5-4 | . | TGTGCCAGCAGCTCAGGGACTCCAGGCACAGATACGCAGTATTTT | CASSSGTPGTDTQYF
15 | TRBJ2-7 | TRBD2 | TRBV24-1 | . | TGTGCCACCAGTGATTCAGCGGGATATACCTACGAGCAGTACTTC | CATSDSAGYTYEQYF
12 | TRBJ2-7 | . | TRBV10-2 | . | TGCGCCAGCACCGAGGCGGGCTACGAGCAGTACTTC | CASTEAGYEQYF